The 6 T cell receptor beta chains given below trace back to one sample, sequenced in a study of T cell clonality in common variable immunodeficiency (dated by TCRdb to about 2015). The library was obtained by the immunoSEQ multiplex PCR assay. What TCRdb holds here is the immuneACCESS table cut down to in-frame rearrangements. Part of the clones is not present; checked against another copy, under half of the missing clones reflect an unresolved V gene, and the others are unexplained. Listed for this sample are approximately 46,000 clones, none observed only a single time. The top ten constitute less than 6.5% of the sample. Sequencing was carried out using peripheral blood mononuclear cells. The source is a person aged 18 to 70 in good health.

A few counts support this clone. Coverage ceases 3 residues before the CDR3 finishes, and the germline J gene fills in the end. The rearrangement joins TRBV6-2 or TRBV6-3 to TRBJ1-1, with a possible D match to TRBD1 (6 bases). This CDR3 comprises 15 residues. Germline assignment: CDR1 MNHEY and CDR2 SVGEGT. The CDR3 sequence: CASSYSSGGADTAFF. The part of the CDR3 DNA that was read is TGTGCCAGCAGTTACTCTAGCGGGGGGGCAGATACG.

This clone appeared many times. From the germline J gene comes the end of the CDR3, since the read stops 3 residues before it. The chain is built from TRBV5-5 and TRBJ2-1; 9 bases align to TRBD1. The germline gives CDR1 SGHKS, CDR2 YYEKEE (reference sequence). The CDR3 contains 15 residues. The junction had 5 bases not matched to a gene; V was cut back by 4 bases and J by 3 bases. The CDR3 reads CASSGWDRDYNEQFF. The covered CDR3 bases are TGTGCCAGCAGCGGGTGGGACAGGGACTACAATGAG.

At least ten counts were recorded for this clone. The CDR3 loop reads CASSPTGQSAYEQYF. CDR3 DNA (partial): TGTGCCAGCAGCCCCACGGGACAGTCCGCCTACGAG. This sequence joins TRBV7-9 and TRBJ2-7; 7 bases fit TRBD1. The CDR3 goes on 3 residues after the read ends, and that part is filled in from the germline J gene. The CDR3 spans 15 residues. Germline CDR1 is SEHNR and CDR2 is FQNEAQ (reference sequence). J lost 2 bases, V lost 5 bases, and 9 bases had no gene match.

This clone appeared many times. The read halts 3 residues ahead of the CDR3 end, with the missing end drawn from the germline J gene. The rearrangement links TRBV29-1 to TRBJ1-6; TRBD1 matches 9 bases. The V and J ends lost 6 bases and 6 bases, in that order; junction bases with no gene match: 6. The CDR3 consists of 14 residues. The germline V gene encodes CDR1 SQVTM and CDR2 ANQGSEA. The CDR3 region is CSVKQGAGNSPLHF. CDR3 bases read: TGCAGCGTAAAACAGGGGGCCGGTAATTCACCC.

This clone came up many times. This CDR3 is CASSPPGGRTYGYTF. CDR3 DNA, as far as it was read: TGTGCCAGCAGTCCGCCGGGGGGACGGACCTATGGC. V is TRBV28 and J is TRBJ1-2; perhaps TRBD1 as D (5 bases). Read coverage stops 3 residues before the CDR3 terminus; the germline J gene supplies the remainder. The CDR3 runs 15 residues. Germline CDR1 and CDR2: MDHEN and SYDVKM. Trimming left V 5 bases short and J 4 bases short, with 17 bases between.

This clone was picked up many times. The read stops 3 residues short of the end of the CDR3; the missing end is completed from the germline J gene. This sequence joins TRBV20-1 and TRBJ2-3, with 11 bases matching TRBD2. The CDR3 length is 15 residues. V lost 5 bases, J lost 0 bases, and 4 bases stayed unmatched. Germline loops: CDR1 DFQATT, CDR2 SNEGSKA (reference sequence). The CDR3 sequence: CSAGLAGGSTDTQYF. The sequenced CDR3 bases are TGCAGTGCTGGATTAGCGGGGGGGAGCACAGATACG.